This is a list of T cell receptor beta chains from one sample in a study of blood T cell repertoires in COVID-19. Only in-frame clones appear in the TCRdb table, and some are missing; sequencing was by immunoSEQ multiplex PCR. The sample gives 80,000 to 100,000 clones, about four fifths of which show up once; over 15% is in the top ten. Input material: peripheral blood. These receptors all come from a human donor in a cohort sampled during active COVID-19. The CDR3 runs from the conserved cysteine through the conserved F or W. Fields, in order: V gene, CDR3 length, J gene, CDR3 protein.

TRBV3-1/TRBV3-2,18,TRBJ1-2,CASSHLTGTGVSGYGYTF
TRBV15,17,TRBJ2-7,CATSRDWGGHSSYEQYF
TRBV2,14,TRBJ1-2,CASSKDRRYYGYTF
TRBV10-1,15,TRBJ2-5,CASSGTSGRRETQYF
TRBV6-5,13,TRBJ1-1,CASSYGTWAQAFF
TRBV19,18,TRBJ2-1,CASSIDRPTSGSRGEQFF
TRBV12-3/TRBV12-4,13,TRBJ1-1,CASSFTGPVLAFF
TRBV27,12,TRBJ2-7,CASRRGPYEQYF
TRBV7-9,13,TRBJ2-7,CASRGQTAYEQYF
TRBV6-1,17,TRBJ2-4,CASSEVTLPLAKNIQYF
TRBV2,14,TRBJ2-1,CASRYGGGPDEQFF
TRBV6-5,13,TRBJ2-1,CASMSTVTMTQFF
TRBV5-1,15,TRBJ2-5,CASSPPGLAGETQYF
TRBV7-2,12,TRBJ2-3,CASSSWTDTQYF
TRBV29-1,19,TRBJ2-1,CSVVRDPTAASEGSNEQFF
TRBV19,13,TRBJ1-5,CASTTGGNQPQHF
TRBV28,16,TRBJ2-6,CASRNTGGAGANVLTF
TRBV10-1,13,TRBJ2-7,CASSESGRYEQYF
TRBV18,14,TRBJ1-1,CASSRGREGVEAFF
TRBV25-1,13,TRBJ2-7,CASSDSLSYEQYF
TRBV7-9,13,TRBJ2-7,CASTARTAYEQYF
TRBV11-3,14,TRBJ2-1,CASSQGGQANEQFF
TRBV3-1/TRBV3-2,13,TRBJ1-3,CASGGAPGNTIYF